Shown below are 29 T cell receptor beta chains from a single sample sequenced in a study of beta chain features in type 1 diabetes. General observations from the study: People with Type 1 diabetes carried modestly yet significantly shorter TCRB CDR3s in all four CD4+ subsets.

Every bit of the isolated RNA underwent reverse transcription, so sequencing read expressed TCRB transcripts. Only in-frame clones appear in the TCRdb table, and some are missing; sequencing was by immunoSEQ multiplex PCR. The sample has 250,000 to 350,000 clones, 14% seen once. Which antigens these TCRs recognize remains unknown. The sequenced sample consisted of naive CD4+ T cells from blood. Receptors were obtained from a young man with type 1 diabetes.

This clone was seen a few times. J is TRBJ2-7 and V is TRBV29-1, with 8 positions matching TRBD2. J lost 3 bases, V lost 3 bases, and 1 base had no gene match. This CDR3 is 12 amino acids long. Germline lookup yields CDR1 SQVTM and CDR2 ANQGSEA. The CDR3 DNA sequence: TGCAGCGTTGATAGCGGGAACTACGAGCAGTACTTC. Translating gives CSVDSGNYEQYF.

The CDR3 spells CASIPQVGYGYTF. The DNA for the CDR3 is TGTGCCAGCATCCCTCAGGTTGGCTATGGCTACACCTTC. The chain joins TRBV2 to TRBJ1-2; D not certain. This CDR3 contains 13 residues. Germline CDR1 reads SNHLY; CDR2 reads FYNNEI. V lost 7 bases, J lost 4 bases, and 13 bases lay in between.

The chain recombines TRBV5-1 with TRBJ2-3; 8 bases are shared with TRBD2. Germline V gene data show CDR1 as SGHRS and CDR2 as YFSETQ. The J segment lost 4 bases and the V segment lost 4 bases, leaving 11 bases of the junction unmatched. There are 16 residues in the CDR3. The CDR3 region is CASSQEGLVGADTQYF. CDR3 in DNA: TGCGCCAGCAGCCAGGAGGGACTAGTGGGGGCAGATACGCAGTATTTT.

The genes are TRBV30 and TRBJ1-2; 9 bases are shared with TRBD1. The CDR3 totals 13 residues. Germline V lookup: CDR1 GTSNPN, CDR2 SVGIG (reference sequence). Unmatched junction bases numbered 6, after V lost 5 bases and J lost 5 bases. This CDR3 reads CAWDSGTGYGYTF. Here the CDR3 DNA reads TGTGCCTGGGATTCCGGGACAGGGTATGGCTACACCTTC.

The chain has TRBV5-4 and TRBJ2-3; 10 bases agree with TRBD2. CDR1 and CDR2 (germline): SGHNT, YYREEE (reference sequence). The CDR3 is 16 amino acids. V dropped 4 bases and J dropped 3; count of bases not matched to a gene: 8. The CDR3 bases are TGTGCCAGCAGCCTTAAACTAGCGGGGCGTACAGATACGCAGTATTTT. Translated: CASSLKLAGRTDTQYF.

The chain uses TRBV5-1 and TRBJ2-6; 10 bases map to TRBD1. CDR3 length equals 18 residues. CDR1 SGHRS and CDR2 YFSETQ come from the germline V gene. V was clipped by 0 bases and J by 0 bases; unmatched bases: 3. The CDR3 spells CASSLGDRGSSGANVLTF. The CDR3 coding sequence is TGCGCCAGCAGCTTGGGGGACAGGGGAAGCTCTGGGGCCAACGTCCTGACTTTC.

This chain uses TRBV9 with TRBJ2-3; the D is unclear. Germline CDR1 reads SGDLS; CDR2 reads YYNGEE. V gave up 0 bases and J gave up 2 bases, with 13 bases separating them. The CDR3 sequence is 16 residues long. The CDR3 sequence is CASSVGRHVDTDTQYF. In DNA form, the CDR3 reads TGTGCCAGCAGCGTAGGAAGACATGTCGACACAGATACGCAGTATTTT.

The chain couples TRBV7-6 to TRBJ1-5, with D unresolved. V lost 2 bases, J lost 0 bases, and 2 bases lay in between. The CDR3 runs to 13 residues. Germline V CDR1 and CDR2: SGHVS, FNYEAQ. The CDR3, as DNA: TGTGCCAGCAGCTTACATAGCAATCAGCCCCAGCATTTT. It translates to CASSLHSNQPQHF.

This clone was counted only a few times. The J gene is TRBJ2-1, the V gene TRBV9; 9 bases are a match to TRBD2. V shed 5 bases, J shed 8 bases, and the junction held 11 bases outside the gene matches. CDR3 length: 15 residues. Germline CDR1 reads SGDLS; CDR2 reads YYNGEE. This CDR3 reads CASSVRLAGLDEQFF. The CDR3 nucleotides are TGTGCCAGCAGTGTTCGTCTAGCGGGATTGGATGAGCAGTTCTTC.

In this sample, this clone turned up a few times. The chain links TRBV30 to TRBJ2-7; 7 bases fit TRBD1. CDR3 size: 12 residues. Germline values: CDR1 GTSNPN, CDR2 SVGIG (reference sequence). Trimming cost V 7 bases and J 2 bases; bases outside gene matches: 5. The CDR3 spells CALTTGTYEQYF. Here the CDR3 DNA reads TGTGCCTTGACGACAGGGACCTACGAGCAGTACTTC.

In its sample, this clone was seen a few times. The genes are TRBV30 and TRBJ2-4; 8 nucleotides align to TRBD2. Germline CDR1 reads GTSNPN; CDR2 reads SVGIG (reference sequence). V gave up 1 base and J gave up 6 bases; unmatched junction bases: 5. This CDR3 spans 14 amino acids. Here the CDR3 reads CAWSDGLAGNIQYF. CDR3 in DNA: TGTGCCTGGAGTGACGGACTAGCTGGAAACATTCAGTACTTC.

The CDR3 DNA is TGTGCCACCAGCAGAGATTCCGCGACAGGGCGCACTGAAGCTTTCTTT. It encodes CATSRDSATGRTEAFF. The chain links TRBV15 to TRBJ1-1; TRBD1 aligns across 7 bases. V was clipped by 0 bases and J by 4 bases; unmatched bases: 8. The CDR3 runs to 16 residues. The V gene's germline CDR1 is LNHNV and CDR2 YYDKDF (reference sequence).

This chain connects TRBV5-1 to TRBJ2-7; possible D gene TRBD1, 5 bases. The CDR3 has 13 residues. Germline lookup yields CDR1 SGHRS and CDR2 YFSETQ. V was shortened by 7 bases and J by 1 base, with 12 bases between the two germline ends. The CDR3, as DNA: TGCGCCAGCCGTTCTACAGGTTCCTACGAGCAGTACTTC. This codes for CASRSTGSYEQYF.

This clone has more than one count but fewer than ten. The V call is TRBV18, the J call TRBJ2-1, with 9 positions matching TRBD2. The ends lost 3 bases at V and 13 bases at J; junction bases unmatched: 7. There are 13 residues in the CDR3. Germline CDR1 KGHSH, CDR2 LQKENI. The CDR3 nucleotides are TGTGCCAGCTCACCTAGCGGGAGAGAGAACCAGTTCTTC. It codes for CASSPSGRENQFF.

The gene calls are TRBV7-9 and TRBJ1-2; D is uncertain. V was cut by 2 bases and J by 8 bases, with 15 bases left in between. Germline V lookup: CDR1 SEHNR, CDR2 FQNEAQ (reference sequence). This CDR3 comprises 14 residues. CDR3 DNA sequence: TGTGCCAGCAGCTTATCAAGCGGATCCCGAGGCTACACCTTC. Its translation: CASSLSSGSRGYTF.

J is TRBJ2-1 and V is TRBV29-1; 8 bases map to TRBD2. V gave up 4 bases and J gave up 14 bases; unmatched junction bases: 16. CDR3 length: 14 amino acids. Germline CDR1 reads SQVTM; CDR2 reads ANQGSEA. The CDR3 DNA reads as TGCAGCGTTGTCAAAGCGGGAGTGGGCGGTGGGAAGTTCTTC. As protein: CSVVKAGVGGGKFF.

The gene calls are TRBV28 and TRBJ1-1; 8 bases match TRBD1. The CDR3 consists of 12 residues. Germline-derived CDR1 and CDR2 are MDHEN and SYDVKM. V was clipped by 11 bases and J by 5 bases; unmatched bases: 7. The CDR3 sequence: CASQGAQTEAFF. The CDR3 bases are TGTGCCTCCCAGGGGGCTCAGACTGAAGCTTTCTTT.

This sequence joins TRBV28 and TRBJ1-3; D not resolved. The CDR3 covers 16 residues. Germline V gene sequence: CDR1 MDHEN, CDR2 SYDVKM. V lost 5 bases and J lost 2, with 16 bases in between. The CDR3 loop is CASSAPHRSPGNTIYF. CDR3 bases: TGTGCCAGCAGTGCCCCACACCGTAGCCCTGGAAACACCATATATTTT.

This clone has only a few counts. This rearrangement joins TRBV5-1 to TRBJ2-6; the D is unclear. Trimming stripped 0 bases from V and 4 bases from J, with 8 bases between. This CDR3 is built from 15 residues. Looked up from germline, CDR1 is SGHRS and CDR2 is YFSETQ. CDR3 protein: CASSLGPLGANVLTF. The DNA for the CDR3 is TGCGCCAGCAGCTTGGGGCCCCTCGGGGCCAACGTCCTGACTTTC.

The CDR3 region is CASSGGTATGELFF. As DNA, the CDR3 is TGTGCCAGCAGTGGGGGCACAGCAACCGGGGAGCTGTTTTTT. The chain joins TRBV21-1 to TRBJ2-2; whether TRBD1, the table's D call, matches the DNA was not checked. TRBV21-1 is a recognized pseudogene. The CDR3 has 14 amino acids.

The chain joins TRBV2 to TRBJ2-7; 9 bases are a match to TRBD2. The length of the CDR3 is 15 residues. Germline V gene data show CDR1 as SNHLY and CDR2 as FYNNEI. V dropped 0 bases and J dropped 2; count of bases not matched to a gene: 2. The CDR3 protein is CASSEALAGPYEQYF. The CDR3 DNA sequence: TGTGCCAGCAGTGAAGCTCTAGCGGGACCCTACGAGCAGTACTTC.

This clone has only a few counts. The CDR3 reads CASSPSPTDTQYF. Here the CDR3 DNA reads TGTGCCAGCTCACCATCTCCGACAGATACGCAGTATTTT. The V and J genes are TRBV18 and TRBJ2-3; D not certain. CDR1 KGHSH and CDR2 LQKENI come from the germline V gene. V lost 2 bases and J lost 3, with 6 bases in between. The length of the CDR3 is 13 residues.

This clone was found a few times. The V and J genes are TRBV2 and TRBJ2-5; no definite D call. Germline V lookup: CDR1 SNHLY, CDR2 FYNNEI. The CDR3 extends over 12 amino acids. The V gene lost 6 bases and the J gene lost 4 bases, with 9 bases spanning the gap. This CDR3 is CASSVVRETQYF. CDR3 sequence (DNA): TGTGCCAGCAGCGTAGTCCGAGAGACCCAGTACTTC.

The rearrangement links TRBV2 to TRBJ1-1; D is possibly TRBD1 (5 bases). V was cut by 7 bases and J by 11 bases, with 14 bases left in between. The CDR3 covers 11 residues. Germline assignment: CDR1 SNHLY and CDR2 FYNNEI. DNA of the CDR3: TGTGCCAGCAACGGGGGAGGAGGCGCTTTCTTT. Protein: CASNGGGGAFF.

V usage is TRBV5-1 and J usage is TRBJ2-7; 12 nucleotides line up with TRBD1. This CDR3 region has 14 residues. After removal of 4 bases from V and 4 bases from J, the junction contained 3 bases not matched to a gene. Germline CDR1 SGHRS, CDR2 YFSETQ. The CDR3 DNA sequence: TGCGCCAGCAGCGGGGGACAGGGGGCGTACGAGCAGTACTTC. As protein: CASSGGQGAYEQYF.

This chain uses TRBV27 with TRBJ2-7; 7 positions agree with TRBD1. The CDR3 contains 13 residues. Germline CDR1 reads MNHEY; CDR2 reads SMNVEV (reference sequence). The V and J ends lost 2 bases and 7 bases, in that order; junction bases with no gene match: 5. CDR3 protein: CASSLGQVREQYF. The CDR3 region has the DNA TGTGCCAGCAGTTTAGGACAGGTGCGGGAGCAGTACTTC.

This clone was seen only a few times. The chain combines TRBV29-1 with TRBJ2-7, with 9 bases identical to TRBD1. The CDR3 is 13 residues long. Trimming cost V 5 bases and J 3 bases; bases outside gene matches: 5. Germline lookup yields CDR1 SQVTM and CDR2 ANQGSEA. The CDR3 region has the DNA TGCAGCGTTTGGACAGGGGCCGGCTACGAGCAGTACTTC. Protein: CSVWTGAGYEQYF.

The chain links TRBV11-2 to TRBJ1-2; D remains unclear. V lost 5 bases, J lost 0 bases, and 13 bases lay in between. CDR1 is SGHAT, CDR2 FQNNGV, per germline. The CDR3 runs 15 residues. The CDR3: CASSNLPDANYGYTF. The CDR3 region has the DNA TGTGCCAGCAGCAATCTACCCGATGCTAACTATGGCTACACCTTC.

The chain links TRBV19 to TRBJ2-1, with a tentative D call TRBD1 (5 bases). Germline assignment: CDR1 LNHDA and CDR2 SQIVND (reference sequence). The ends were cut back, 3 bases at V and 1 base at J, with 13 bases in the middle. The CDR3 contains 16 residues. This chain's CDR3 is CASSIQGTVSYNEQFF. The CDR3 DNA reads TGTGCCAGTAGTATCCAGGGCACAGTTTCCTACAATGAGCAGTTCTTC.